This passage covers 26 T cell receptor beta chains from one sample sequenced in a study of OX40 agonist ivuxolimab in advanced cancers. TCRdb's copy holds only in-frame clones and misses some; the assay was immunoSEQ multiplex PCR. Of roughly 38,000 clones detected, less than 85% appear once; the ten largest clones hold less than 2%. Sample: CD4+ or CD8+ T cells sorted from blood, taken in a trial of the OX40 agonist ivuxolimab. These TCRs come from an adult with an advanced solid tumor such as melanoma, head and neck, liver or kidney cancer.

The rearrangement joins TRBV7-2 to TRBJ2-3; perhaps TRBD1 as D (6 bases). Trimming pared 5 bases from V and 6 bases from J, leaving 18 bases between. The germline V gene encodes CDR1 SGHTA and CDR2 FQGNSA. This CDR3 is 15 amino acids long. The CDR3: CASSPDSGRSDTQYF. For the CDR3, the DNA is TGTGCCAGCAGCCCGGACAGTGGAAGGTCCGATACGCAGTATTTT. Full variable domain (remainder filled in from reference TRBV7-2 and TRBJ2-3): GAGVSQSPSNKVTEKGKDVELRCDPISGHTALYWYRQSLGQGLEFLIYFQGNSAPDKSGLPSDRFSAERTGGSVSTLTIQRTQQEDSAVYLCASSPDSGRSDTQYFGPGTRLTVL.

The chain employs TRBV7-8 and TRBJ2-2, with TRBD1 matching over 9 bases. Losses at the gene ends were 6 bases for V and 4 bases for J; bases not matched to a gene: 9. Germline V lookup: CDR1 SGHVS, CDR2 FQNEAQ. This CDR3 has 16 residues. The CDR3 protein is CASSSTGTGTTGELFF. CDR3 nucleotides: TGTGCCAGCAGTTCAACCGGGACAGGGACCACCGGGGAGCTGTTTTTT.

The CDR3 DNA follows: TGCGCCAGCAATTCAGCCCAGGGGGCCGGCGAGACCCAGTACTTC. Its translation: CASNSAQGAGETQYF. The chain has TRBV5-1 and TRBJ2-5, with 8 nucleotides matching TRBD1. The germline V gene encodes CDR1 SGHRS and CDR2 YFSETQ. CDR3 length: 15 residues. The ends lost 6 bases at V and 5 bases at J; junction bases unmatched: 12.

This sequence joins TRBV2 and TRBJ2-3; TRBD2 is a possible D gene (6 bases). The V end lost 6 bases, the J end lost 4 bases, and 14 bases lay between the germline ends. From germline, CDR1 is SNHLY and CDR2 FYNNEI. The CDR3 runs to 14 residues. CDR3 protein: CASSPGLPSDTQYF. The CDR3 DNA follows: TGTGCCAGCAGCCCGGGACTGCCGTCAGATACGCAGTATTTT.

The gene calls are TRBV5-1 and TRBJ2-7; 10 bases match TRBD1. This CDR3 comprises 17 residues. CDR1 is SGHRS, CDR2 YFSETQ, per germline. Trimming removed 2 bases from V and 0 bases from J; junction bases left unmatched: 8. The CDR3 spells CASSFGGGTGDSYEQYF. In DNA, the CDR3 is TGCGCCAGCAGCTTCGGGGGCGGGACAGGGGACTCCTACGAGCAGTACTTC.

V is TRBV7-3 and J is TRBJ2-3; 7 bases fit TRBD2. The germline V gene encodes CDR1 SGHTA and CDR2 FQGTGA. The CDR3 is made up of 15 amino acids. The V and J ends lost 4 bases and 4 bases, in that order; junction bases with no gene match: 8. The CDR3 here is CASSSGGGWADTQYF. For the CDR3, the DNA is TGTGCCAGCAGCTCGGGAGGAGGCTGGGCAGATACGCAGTATTTT.

This clone was picked up one time. The chain employs TRBV29-1 and TRBJ1-1; D gene unclear. This CDR3 is 14 amino acids long. With 8 bases removed from V and 12 bases from J, the gap between germline ends came to 28 bases. Germline V gene sequence: CDR1 SQVTM, CDR2 ANQGSEA. The CDR3 loop reads CSLTEDAANPMTFF. CDR3 bases: TGCAGCCTAACGGAGGACGCTGCAAACCCCATGACTTTCTTT.

V usage is TRBV4-1 and J usage is TRBJ2-6, with 11 nucleotides matching TRBD1. The CDR3 consists of 18 residues. V dropped 4 bases and J dropped 2; count of bases not matched to a gene: 7. Germline CDR1 reads MGHRA; CDR2 reads YSYEKL. This CDR3 is CASSLSPGQGAGANVLTF. The CDR3 DNA reads TGCGCCAGCAGCCTTTCTCCGGGACAGGGGGCTGGGGCCAACGTCCTGACTTTC.

CDR3 in amino acids: CASTDRINQPQHF. For the CDR3, the DNA is TGTGCCAGCACGGACAGGATCAATCAGCCCCAGCATTTT. The J gene is TRBJ1-5, the V gene TRBV7-8; 7 bases are a match to TRBD1. The germline V gene encodes CDR1 SGHVS and CDR2 FQNEAQ. V lost 7 bases, J lost 3 bases, and 3 bases stayed unmatched. This CDR3 has 13 amino acids. Supplemented by reference TRBV7-8 and TRBJ1-5, the full variable domain reads GAGVSQSPRYKVAKRGQDVALRCDPISGHVSLFWYQQALGQGPEFLTYFQNEAQLDKSGLPSDRFFAERPEGSVSTLKIQRTQQEDSAVYLCASTDRINQPQHFGDGTRLSIL.

The rearrangement links TRBV27 to TRBJ2-1; TRBD2 matches 11 bases. CDR1 and CDR2 from the germline V gene are MNHEY and SMNVEV (reference sequence). V was pared by 1 base and J by 7 bases, with 6 bases of the junction left unmatched. The CDR3 extends over 16 amino acids. The CDR3 bases are TGTGCCAGCAGTTTATTAGGTAGCGGGGGGGTAAATGAGCAGTTCTTC. This sequence encodes CASSLLGSGGVNEQFF.

The V call is TRBV21-1, the J call TRBJ2-7; the table's D call of TRBD2 was not tested on the DNA. TRBV21-1 is designated a pseudogene. There are 15 residues in the CDR3. The CDR3 nucleotides are TGTGCCAGCAGCCTTGTTAGAGGGTTCCCGGACGAGCAGTACTTC. This encodes CASSLVRGFPDEQYF.

The CDR3 protein is CAVTSGDYEQYF. The CDR3 DNA is TGTGCCGTCACTAGCGGGGACTACGAGCAGTACTTC. The chain combines TRBV6-6 with TRBJ2-7; 10 bases map to TRBD2. Germline V gene lookup returns CDR1 MNHNY and CDR2 SVGAGI (reference sequence). Trimming removed 11 bases from V and 3 bases from J; junction bases left unmatched: 4. The CDR3 extends over 12 amino acids.

This clone was picked up one time. The genes are TRBV19 and TRBJ1-2; 9 bases align to TRBD1. This CDR3 is 15 amino acids long. Unmatched junction bases numbered 13, after V lost 9 bases and J lost 5 bases. Germline loops: CDR1 LNHDA, CDR2 SQIVND (reference sequence). The CDR3 nucleotides are TGTGCCAGCCGTCTGCCGGGACAGGGCCCATATGGCTACACCTTC. Translating it yields CASRLPGQGPYGYTF.

The chain carries TRBV12-2 and TRBJ2-3; the table's D call of TRBD1 was not tested on the DNA. TRBV12-2 is marked as a pseudogene. The CDR3 contains 18 residues. CDR3 in amino acids: CASRFTKGLDRGTDTQYF. CDR3 nucleotides: TGTGCAAGTCGCTTCACAAAAGGGCTTGACAGGGGCACAGATACGCAGTATTTT.

The J gene is TRBJ1-1, the V gene TRBV7-8, with TRBD1 identical over 7 bases. Germline CDR1 and CDR2: SGHVS and FQNEAQ. Trimming removed 7 bases from V and 0 bases from J; junction bases left unmatched: 5. The CDR3 is 14 amino acids. This CDR3 is CASIGGRMNTEAFF. The CDR3 bases are TGTGCCAGCATAGGGGGCAGGATGAACACTGAAGCTTTCTTT.

This chain links TRBV6-1 with TRBJ2-7; D is unresolved. V lost 5 bases and J 7 bases, leaving 15 bases between the germline ends. Germline CDR1 and CDR2: MNHNS and SASEGT. The CDR3 runs 13 residues. The CDR3 DNA reads as TGTGCCAGCAGTCGAACAGTGCTTGGGGAGCAGTACTTC. It codes for CASSRTVLGEQYF.

This sequence joins TRBV7-2 and TRBJ2-7; no reliable D call. The germline V and J ends were trimmed by 1 base and 9 bases, with 19 bases remaining between them. The CDR3 has 15 residues. The germline V gene encodes CDR1 SGHTA and CDR2 FQGNSA. The CDR3 loop reads CASSLVVTYRSVQYF. The CDR3 DNA follows: TGTGCCAGCAGCTTAGTGGTTACCTATAGGTCGGTGCAGTACTTC.

CDR3 amino acids: CASSPDRNYGYTF. In DNA form, the CDR3 reads TGTGCCAGCAGCCCGGACAGGAACTATGGCTACACCTTC. This chain joins TRBV5-4 and TRBJ1-2; 7 bases map to TRBD1. This CDR3 region has 13 residues. Germline V gene lookup returns CDR1 SGHNT and CDR2 YYREEE (reference sequence). The V gene end was trimmed by 4 bases and the J gene end by 2 bases; junction bases not matched to a gene: 2.

V usage is TRBV7-6 and J usage is TRBJ2-7; TRBD1 agrees at 7 bases. CDR1 is SGHVS and CDR2 is FNYEAQ in the germline V gene. The CDR3 is made up of 13 amino acids. Germline trimming cut 5 bases from V and 2 bases from J; bases unmatched to any gene: 3. The DNA of the CDR3 is TGTGCCAGCAGCCTTGGGACAGCCTACGAGCAGTACTTC. Amino acid sequence: CASSLGTAYEQYF.

The chain recombines TRBV19 with TRBJ2-2, with D possibly called TRBD1 or TRBD2 (6 bases each). Trimming cost V 4 bases and J 7 bases, with 19 bases left between them. Per the germline V gene, CDR1 is LNHDA and CDR2 is SQIVND (reference sequence). The CDR3 length is 16 residues. DNA for the CDR3: TGTGCCAGTAGTAACCATCCGGGGGCGCGTGGCGGGGAGCTGTTTTTT. This gives the protein CASSNHPGARGGELFF.

V and J are TRBV10-3 and TRBJ1-1, with D possibly being TRBD1 (5 bases). The ends were cut back, 8 bases at V and 1 base at J, with 11 bases in the middle. The CDR3 loop spans 13 amino acids. Germline-derived CDR1 and CDR2 are ENHRY and SYGVKD. Here the CDR3 reads CAIRVGQNTEAFF. The CDR3 coding sequence is TGTGCCATCCGAGTGGGGCAGAACACTGAAGCTTTCTTT.

The chain employs TRBV6-6 and TRBJ2-1; no clear D. The CDR3 spans 11 residues. Between the trimmed V and J ends, which lost 9 bases and 5 bases, there was a span of 8 bases. The germline gives CDR1 MNHNY, CDR2 SVGAGI (reference sequence). Here the CDR3 DNA reads TGTGCCAGTACACGAAACAATGAGCAGTTCTTC. Amino acids: CASTRNNEQFF.

This clone has just one count. V and J are TRBV18 and TRBJ2-3; TRBD1 matches 8 bases. V gave up 2 bases and J gave up 8 bases; unmatched junction bases: 9. The CDR3 loop spans 15 amino acids. Germline V CDR1 and CDR2: KGHSH, LQKENI. CDR3 protein: CASSPTGGFAGTQYF. The CDR3 coding sequence is TGTGCCAGCTCACCAACAGGGGGATTCGCAGGTACGCAGTATTTT.

The chain links TRBV6-6 to TRBJ1-1, with D hard to call. V was shortened by 4 bases and J by 6 bases, with 9 bases between the two germline ends. Germline V CDR1 and CDR2: MNHNY, SVGAGI (reference sequence). CDR3 length: 12 residues. DNA of the CDR3: TGTGCCAGCAGTTGGGTTAACGCTGAAGCTTTCTTT. It codes for CASSWVNAEAFF.

In the case of this clone: This sample also contains other DNA sequences that code for the same CDR3. The chain carries TRBV9 and TRBJ1-6; no reliable D call. Trimming removed 0 bases from V and 10 bases from J, with 5 bases in between. The CDR3 extends over 12 amino acids. Germline assignment: CDR1 SGDLS and CDR2 YYNGEE. This CDR3 reads CASSVAGSPLHF. CDR3 in DNA: TGTGCCAGCAGCGTAGCGGGGTCACCCCTCCACTTT.

The rearrangement joins TRBV28 to TRBJ2-1; D possibly matches TRBD1 or TRBD2 (5 bases each). Per germline, CDR1 MDHEN and CDR2 SYDVKM. The CDR3 runs 18 residues. V was trimmed by 3 bases and J by 5 bases, leaving 23 bases between them. This CDR3 is CASSFEPLDRDGNNEQFF. The CDR3 DNA follows: TGTGCCAGCAGTTTCGAGCCCCTGGACCGGGACGGCAACAATGAGCAGTTCTTC.